This TCR beta chain was captured by sequencing in a study of cytomegalovirus exposure and HLA in healthy donors. Study at large: Early on, a data release was issued that held roughly 86 million unique TCRs from HLA-typed donors. When 350 to 400 donors were genotyped, roughly four fifths of them were found to fall in the Caucasian-associated ancestry cluster.

This clone was recorded a few times. V shed 4 bases and J 1 base; nucleotides not matched to a gene: 4. The CDR3 spans 15 residues. Per germline, CDR1 MNHNS and CDR2 SASEGT. PCR involved 60 Vbeta and 13 Jbeta primers. Sequenced by immunoSEQ multiplex PCR; TCRdb stores in-frame clones only, minus some. The data contain fewer than 250,000 clones, 80% to 85% of them seen just once; the ten biggest clones take up roughly 0.75%. The sequenced sample consisted of PBMCs. The chain carries TRBV6-1 and TRBJ1-5, with 7 bases lining up with TRBD1. This clonotype was obtained from a boy younger than 10 in good health and CMV-seronegative. CDR3 amino acids: CASSGQGLSNQPQHF. CDR3 coding DNA: TGTGCCAGCAGTGGACAGGGCCTAAGCAATCAGCCCCAGCATTTT.